A single TCR beta chain is shown here with its context. Its antigen is currently unknown. The table came from immunoSEQ multiplex PCR; TCRdb's copy has only in-frame clones and leaves some out. This table holds approximately 200,000 clones, 94% found once. This CDR3 has 15 residues. Looked up from germline, CDR1 is SEHNR and CDR2 is FQNEAQ (reference sequence). The V gene end was trimmed by 5 bases and the J gene end by 7 bases; junction bases not matched to a gene: 10. These data belong to a study of T cell responses to AZD1222 COVID-19 vaccine. Study results and limitations: Repertoire sampling was restricted to post-peak T cell response timepoints. Nearly half of spike-specific TCRs reportedly target variant regions that are unmutated in the B.1.351 and B.1.1.7 variants.

J is TRBJ2-2 and V is TRBV7-9; 7 bases fit TRBD2. The source was peripheral blood, collected 28 days after the second dose of the MenACWY control vaccine. This TCR was sampled from an adult who received the MenACWY meningococcal vaccine as a control. The CDR3 here is CASSAVGGYFGELFF. CDR3 bases: TGTGCCAGCAGCGCCGTCGGGGGGTATTTCGGGGAGCTGTTTTTT.